The 8 T cell receptor beta chains reported below all come from one sample, sequenced in a study of cytomegalovirus exposure and HLA in healthy donors. Vbeta (60) and Jbeta (13) primers were used in the PCR. The data were produced by immunoSEQ multiplex PCR, yet TCRdb's version contains in-frame clones alone and is incomplete. The table gives about 140,000 clones; the top ten clones make up about 2.2% of it. The specimen sequenced was PBMCs. Every receptor here comes from a woman aged 18-35 years in good health and CMV-seronegative.

This chain links TRBV5-1 with TRBJ1-3; possible D gene TRBD1, 6 bases. Germline CDR1 SGHRS, CDR2 YFSETQ. V was shortened by 6 bases and J by 1 base, with 14 bases between the two germline ends. CDR3 length: 15 amino acids. CDR3 DNA sequence: TGCGCCAGCACTACGGGACAAACTTCTGGAAACACCATATATTTT. This gives the protein CASTTGQTSGNTIYF.

This chain uses TRBV5-4 with TRBJ1-1; TRBD1 matches 7 bases. The V gene end was trimmed by 2 bases and the J gene end by 7 bases; junction bases not matched to a gene: 5. This CDR3 region has 13 residues. Germline V lookup: CDR1 SGHNT, CDR2 YYREEE (reference sequence). CDR3 DNA: TGTGCCAGCAGCTTCGACAGGGAAGGTGAAGCTTTCTTT. It specifies CASSFDREGEAFF. Using reference TRBV5-4 and TRBJ1-1 for the parts outside the CDR3, the full variable domain is ETGVTQSPTHLIKTRGQQVTLRCSSQSGHNTVSWYQQALGQGPQFIFQYYREEENGRGNFPPRFSGLQFPNYSSELNVNALELDDSALYLCASSFDREGEAFFGQGTRLTVV.

The chain uses TRBV29-1 and TRBJ1-1; D ambiguous. V dropped 3 bases and J dropped 5 bases, with 7 bases sitting between them. The CDR3 has 11 residues. Germline V gene data show CDR1 as SQVTM and CDR2 as ANQGSEA. The CDR3: CSVDFPTEAFF. Here the CDR3 DNA reads TGCAGCGTTGATTTTCCTACTGAAGCTTTCTTT.

This chain uses TRBV9 with TRBJ1-1; the D gene is possibly TRBD1 (5 bases). CDR1 is SGDLS, CDR2 YYNGEE, per germline. V shed 0 bases and J shed 5 bases, with 11 bases lying between them. This CDR3 has 14 amino acids. CDR3 loop: CASSVGLRGTEAFF. The CDR3 DNA sequence: TGTGCCAGCAGCGTAGGGCTACGGGGGACTGAAGCTTTCTTT.

The chain links TRBV5-1 to TRBJ1-4, with TRBD1 matching 9 bases. Looked up from germline, CDR1 is SGHRS and CDR2 is YFSETQ. Trimming at V came to 0 bases and at J to 5 bases, leaving 8 bases not matched to a gene. This CDR3 is built from 17 residues. CDR3 coding DNA: TGCGCCAGCAGCTTGGAACAGGGGGCGAGAGGGAATGAAAAACTGTTTTTT. Amino acids: CASSLEQGARGNEKLFF. The variable domain in full, completed from reference TRBV5-1 and TRBJ1-4, reads KAGVTQTPRYLIKTRGQQVTLSCSPISGHRSVSWYQQTPGQGLQFLFEYFSETQRNKGNFPGRFSGRQFSNSRSEMNVSTLELGDSALYLCASSLEQGARGNEKLFFGSGTQLSVL.

The CDR3: CASSRQAGPNTGELFF. As DNA, the CDR3 is TGTGCCAGCAGCCGTCAGGCGGGGCCGAACACCGGGGAGCTGTTTTTT. The chain recombines TRBV11-2 with TRBJ2-2; D is possibly TRBD2 (6 bases). Trimming removed 5 bases from V and 0 bases from J, with 13 bases in between. There are 16 residues in the CDR3. Per germline, CDR1 SGHAT and CDR2 FQNNGV.

This chain's CDR3 is CASSQDWTSGHNEQFF. CDR3 bases: TGCGCCAGCAGCCAAGATTGGACTAGCGGGCACAATGAGCAGTTCTTC. The V call is TRBV4-3, the J call TRBJ2-1; 11 positions agree with TRBD2. V shed 0 bases and J 5 bases; nucleotides not matched to a gene: 3. Germline CDR1 reads LGHNA; CDR2 reads YSLEER. This CDR3 comprises 16 residues.

The V and J genes are TRBV29-1 and TRBJ2-3; 8 bases match TRBD2. V lost 6 bases and J lost 8; bases outside the gene matches: 1. There are 10 residues in the CDR3. In germline, CDR1 is SQVTM, CDR2 ANQGSEA. The CDR3 region is CSVAGVTQYF. CDR3 nucleotide sequence: TGCAGCGTAGCGGGAGTTACGCAGTATTTT.